This T cell receptor (beta chain) emerged from a study of cytomegalovirus exposure and HLA in healthy donors (dated by TCRdb to the late 2010s). Notes on the research overall: According to an earlier analysis of 587 of the donors, about 190 million T cells yielded 117 million unique TCR beta sequences and about 280 Gb of sequence data. A handful of DR-DQ haplotypes were treated as single units for association and clustering because of strong linkage in the cohort. The genetic ancestry cluster associated with self-reported Caucasian donors included roughly four fifths of the roughly 380 genotyped donors. To study patterns of TCR occurrence, a later analysis re-analyzed previously published TCR beta repertoires from around 660 donors and added high-resolution HLA genotyping. Donor age, sex, ethnicity and CMV serostatus were compiled alongside the repertoire data. Typing coverage varied by locus: 629-630 donors for A, B, C, DRB1 and DQB1; roughly 520 for DQA1; over 600 for DPA1; under 490 for DPB1. Genome-wide SNP genotypes for about 65% of the roughly 670 donors were used in a later genetic analysis, which treated that subset as a discovery cohort. All discovery cohort repertoires had been generated using a single sequencing platform. An early release covering about 600 HLA-typed donors comprised roughly 300 gigabases of sequencing data and approximately 85 million unique TCR sequences. The study combined high-throughput TCR immunosequencing, statistical association of individual TCRs with disease status, and machine learning to predict cytomegalovirus infection status. To decide whether each TCR beta V gene segment behaved as functional or pseudogenic, an earlier analysis of 587 of the donors relied on high-throughput TCR beta sequencing. Rather than drawing on any new phenotypic data, the later analysis identified candidate immune exposures from TCR beta sequences and the way those sequences occurred across donors. The study profiled the T cell repertoires of under 850 subjects by immunosequencing and related them to cytomegalovirus serostatus. Among 398 genotyped donors of the cohort, an average of 235,054 unique TCR beta nucleotide sequences were sequenced per donor, around 20% of them non-productive. The aim of the study was to test whether cataloging public T cell receptors could identify signatures of past pathogen exposure. Class I and class II HLA loci were covered by the typing at four-digit resolution. Besides the first cohort of 666 subjects, a separate validation cohort made up of 120 different subjects was used.

Reading from cysteine to phenylalanine, the CDR3 counts 14 amino acids. Left in the record is the CDR3 DNA by itself, 42 bases read in frame from the first base. Compared with germline, V lacks 4 bases and J lacks 2 bases; bases without a gene match: 2. Reading the germline V gene gives CDR1 SNHLY and CDR2 FYNNEI. The investigation overall reported the following: Over 15 rarely observed V segments, including chromosome 9 orphons, were excluded from the earlier analysis of some 590 of the donors because counts were too low. In a later analysis, most CMV-associated TCR beta chains were found to appear HLA-restricted, with HLA associations seemingly driven largely by CMV exposure. In vitro tests confirmed that a few of the cytomegalovirus-associated TCR beta chains recognize cytomegalovirus antigens. The sequencing pipeline was judged likely to have produced a cluster of highly shared sequence variants as a technical artifact. In a later analysis, the rate of TCR association differed among HLA loci, with DRB1 alleles having the most associated TCRs and HLA-C alleles having the fewest. The study gave a list of 150 to 200 TCR beta chains associated with cytomegalovirus. According to a later analysis, parvovirus B19, influenza, CMV and Epstein-Barr virus appeared linked to several top co-occurrence clusters. In a later genetic analysis, fewer N-insertions in productive TCRs were reported among donors in an Asian-associated ancestry cluster than the roughly 700-donor mean. In a later analysis, HLA-associated TCR beta chains showed more clonal expansion and lower generation probabilities than non-associated chains that were equally common. The only immune exposure information available for the cohort was CMV serostatus. Because the 87-base-pair reads could not distinguish some IMGT-functional V segments, including TRBV6-2 and TRBV6-3, those segments were excluded. Most TCR sequences were observed very rarely across donors, whereas some public TCRs were present in many individuals. Cytomegalovirus status was reported to be diagnosed by the classifier with high specificity and sensitivity in both the original and validation cohorts. When HLA alleles, especially DR and DQ, strongly co-occurred, TCR associations were difficult to assign to individual alleles. The presence/absence analyses assumed that sequencing depth was roughly uniform across donors, and that assumption may not be true. In this cohort, only TCR beta chains were sequenced, and detectable features were limited by the absence of alpha or paired-chain data. A later genetic analysis associated a missense DCLRE1C variant with V-gene and J-gene trimming of TCR beta chains, and an independent cohort replicated the association. A further reported finding was that TCR beta sequences accurately predicted the HLA-A and HLA-B alleles for most subjects in the first cohort. According to the authors, the approach could potentially be generalized to other disease states and immunological phenotypes. Broadly in line with IMGT annotations, most TCR beta V segments showed up in productive rearrangements about 90% or about 30% of the time in an earlier analysis of some 590 of the donors. HLA typing was unavailable for some donors at each locus, so association tests used only the typed subset. Specific HLA alleles were associated with some 15,000 TCR beta sequences at a false discovery rate of 0.05 in a later analysis. Linkage disequilibrium might explain the correlated functional status among segregating V segments, but an unknown experimental factor could not be ruled out.

The cohort consisted of 666 healthy bone marrow donors. At the time of sampling, every cohort member was nominally healthy, though immune exposures that went unrecorded were likely present. The donor was CMV seropositive and was included in the group of almost 300 seropositive cohort members. Every donor gave a peripheral blood sample, and the peripheral blood mononuclear cells from that sample were used for TCR beta sequencing. The Qiagen DNeasy Blood Extraction Kit was used to extract genomic DNA from the blood cell samples. Receptor amplification or capture employed the immunoSEQ multiplex PCR assay. For the multiplex PCR, a mixture combining 60 forward primers for TCR Vbeta segments and 13 reverse primers for TCR Jbeta segments was used. Amplification of the CDR3 region of rearranged TCR beta genes was performed with a multiplex PCR assay on genomic DNA. The amplified TCR beta libraries were sequenced on the Illumina HiSeq System as 87-base-pair reads. For the original study's pipeline: Across the 670 or so repertoires, a later analysis counted 60 million to 90 million unique TCR beta chains, 9 million to 14 million of which were shared by at least two donors. To remove PCR and sequencing errors, raw reads were error-corrected and collapsed into unique sequences using a nearest-neighbor algorithm that merged closely related sequences. To assign V, D and J gene segments, CDR3 sequences were aligned to IMGT reference sequences. For a sequence to be retained, a match of at least six nucleotides was required to both a V gene segment and a J gene segment. Rearrangements were classified as productive when the CDR3 lacked stop codons and remained in frame with V and J, and all other rearrangements were classified as non-productive. CDR3 was defined by IMGT convention, running from the second conserved V-encoded cysteine to the conserved J-encoded phenylalanine. Sequences without an unambiguous match to a single V gene segment were excluded from the earlier analysis of over 500 of the donors. An earlier analysis of around 600 of the donors classified V segments as functional when productive rearrangements were above 56.7% and as segregating when the standard deviation between donors was above 5%. A statistical classification framework was built to diagnose cytomegalovirus status from the catalog of TCR beta chain sequences. In a later analysis, V and J genes were assigned by comparing TCR nucleotide sequences against IMGT/GENE-DB human TR gene sequences. Using the TCRdist pipeline, a later analysis assigned CDR3 sequences along with most-parsimonious VDJ recombination scenarios. In a later analysis, each TCR beta chain was defined by its CDR3 amino acid sequence together with its V-gene family, and reads lacking a unique V-gene family were excluded. A later analysis removed 592 highly shared, low-generation-probability nucleotide sequences to deal with suspected cross-contamination and a sequencing artifact. For each public chain, a later analysis derived a clonal expansion index from normalized ranks of inferred template counts within each repertoire. In a later analysis, generation probabilities were computed using a VDJ recombination model fitted to out-of-frame rearrangements, and the results were checked against IGoR. A later analysis scored TCR-TCR, TCR-HLA and TCR-CMV co-occurrence with hypergeometric tests, applying a repertoire-size bias correction to TCR pairs. To estimate false discovery rates, a later analysis permuted the HLA or CMV assignments 20 times. A later analysis grouped co-occurring TCRs with DBSCAN, adding TCRdist sequence similarity when clustering within HLA-allele-positive subsets. Repertoires with fewer than 30,000 or more than 120,000 public chains, plus five repertoires with anomalous nucleotide sharing, were excluded from co-occurrence clustering. TCRdb limited this immuneACCESS table to in-frame rearrangements with V and J called. A share of clones is missing; checked studies link under half to unresolved V genes, and the rest is unexplained. The DNA gave D and trimming, while V, J and clone size come from that table. The sample profile shows approximately 120,000 clones; approximately 80% of them were found once. The ten largest clones capture 9.5% to 13% of the sample.

There are a few counts of this clone. The antigen it binds to is not known. Per-base quality was not reported, and no clone a single base away is much larger than it. This sample includes further DNA sequences coding for the same CDR3. The chain is assembled from TRBV2 and TRBJ2-7, and TRBD2 matches 10 of the central bases. The sequenced sample consisted of PBMCs. This receptor was taken from a man aged 30 to 45 in good health and CMV-seropositive. The bases are TGTGCCAGCAGTGGGACTAGCGGAGCCTACGAGCAGTACTTC. This sequence encodes CASSGTSGAYEQYF.